This T cell receptor beta chain was found in a study of T cell responses to AZD1222 COVID-19 vaccine. As for the study in general: Analysis merged second doses at about 4 or about 12 weeks.

Remarks on this clone: Its antigen is as yet unknown.

Overall study findings and caveats: Spike-specific TCR breadth and depth rose after two AZD1222 doses. Mostly white British, mostly female donors; authors suggested clonal diversity may be underestimated. Seropositivity was recorded at baseline in only six AZD1222 recipients.

Libraries were prepared by immunoSEQ multiplex PCR; TCRdb keeps only in-frame clonotypes and omits some of them. The data contain about 120,000 clones, approximately 90% of them singletons. V lost 5 bases and J lost 4; bases outside the gene matches: 5. The CDR3 contains 13 residues. Germline-derived CDR1 and CDR2 are GTSNPN and SVGIG (reference sequence). The clonotype originates from an adult in good health. Sequenced material: peripheral blood, taken on day 0 of AZD1222 vaccination. The V gene is TRBV30, the J gene TRBJ1-1, with TRBD1 matching over 9 bases. CDR3 sequence (DNA): TGTGCCTGGTGGACAGGGGCTTCCACTGAAGCTTTCTTT. Protein product: CAWWTGASTEAFF.